A selection of T cell receptor beta chains follows, all from one sample in a study of blood T cell repertoires in COVID-19. Data came from immunoSEQ multiplex PCR; TCRdb stores just in-frame clones and leaves some out. The table has about 250,000 clones, approximately 90% seen once. Sequencing was done on a sample of PBMCs or T cells enriched from blood (not recorded which). The origin of the receptors is a man aged 18 to 30 who had recovered from COVID-19. Both conserved end residues are trimmed from each CDR3. Clone size is stated in some rows and not others, as once, few, many or a class when expanded.

clone_size v_call cdr3_aa
few TRBV7-9 ASSVDRAGDGYT
once TRBV11-3 ASSLDRRLAGATDTQY
NA TRBV19 ASSSGQGAIYGYT
NA TRBV2 ASSDVRELAYEQY
few TRBV18 ASSGTFYEQY
NA TRBV28 ASSPQLAHEQY
NA TRBV4-1 ASSGGDRSYYGYT
NA TRBV5-1 ASSLVAGGAETQY
NA TRBV30 AWTNRIRDTGELF
few TRBV30 AWRLAPGNEQY
NA TRBV7-9 ASSPVGDTEAF
NA TRBV7-7 ASSFRDSPSETQY
once TRBV6-5 ASSTGYSPLH
NA TRBV4-2 ASSQGTERGEQY
NA TRBV24-1 ATSDLGGSWSLNYGYT
NA TRBV5-6 ASSAGLGVDTQY
NA TRBV10-3 AISPGLPNTEAF
NA TRBV27 ASSVHYMNTEAF
NA TRBV4-2 ASSQVGPAGLSYEQY
NA TRBV12-5 ASGRDSSYEQY
NA TRBV28 ASGGGRLNTEAF
NA TRBV27 ASRKPGFLGTDTQY
NA TRBV18 ASSPRQDNSGNTIY
once TRBV5-1 ASSLVLAGGYNEQF
NA TRBV5-1 ASSPRLANEKLF
NA TRBV5-1 ASSATGAYEQY
NA TRBV6-1 ASSELTTGEKLF
NA TRBV11-3 ASSSLGGPNEQY
once TRBV10-3 AIRNRVADTQY
NA TRBV5-1 ASSITGFNEKLF
once TRBV5-1 ASREDSNQPQH
NA TRBV6-1 ASSETGSGGYT
once TRBV4-1 ASSQGRSGGNTIY
NA TRBV10-2 ASTLGSGSQGIISYNEQF
NA TRBV5-6 ASSSIQVYEQY
NA TRBV12-5 ASGGGTAVNYGYT
NA TRBV5-1 ASSPDRGIYNEQF
few TRBV4-2 ASSQEGTSPRAF
once TRBV29-1 SVAHLLAGVDEQY
NA TRBV6-5 ASSKTGVRNTEAF
NA TRBV27 ASSPDRVKGETQY
once TRBV4-1 ASSQDSTRPGYGYT
NA TRBV10-2 ASSEQRKDSLGF
NA TRBV5-5 ASSLSAGGSNEQF
medium-sized TRBV6-5 ASSPQASGANVLT
NA TRBV1 TSSLDRYSNQPQH
NA TRBV21-1 ASSEEQDRGSHKNIQY
NA TRBV7-9 ASSFRYEQY
once TRBV19 ASSIEGGAHYEQY
NA TRBV4-1 ASSQGPGQPHTYGYT
NA TRBV3-1/TRBV3-2 ASSETGYQETQY
few TRBV7-9 ASSGDRVYNEQF
once TRBV7-2 ASSLERLNTGELF
NA TRBV27 ASSLQGPSYEQY
NA TRBV6-1 ASSEASGVGTEAF